The 26 T cell receptor beta chains given below trace back to one sample, sequenced in a study of CD8+ T cells in alopecia areata (dated by TCRdb to between 2017 and 2018). The sample's time point label is to be understood as: about 25 weeks on oral tofacitinib. The sample's treatment or condition, from its label and the paper: oral pan-JAK inhibitor, 5-10 mg twice daily. The library came from the immunoSEQ multiplex PCR assay. For TCR sequencing, RNA was extracted from every sample and reverse transcribed into cDNA to serve as template. TCRdb retrieved this table from immuneACCESS and kept in-frame rearrangements only. Not all clones are present; in checked studies, unresolved V genes account for under half, and no reason is known for the remainder. Across this sample there are about 190,000 clones, with 58% seen only once. Of the sample, around 12% falls within the top ten clones. This specimen was CD8+ T cells sorted from blood, taken at week 24, from a patient treated with tofacitinib. Source of these receptors: a human donor with alopecia areata.

This sequence joins TRBV7-9 and TRBJ2-2; D is undetermined. V lost 0 bases and J 5 bases, leaving 13 bases between the germline ends. The germline V gene has CDR1 SEHNR and CDR2 FQNEAQ (reference sequence). This CDR3 is 16 amino acids long. The CDR3 nucleotides are TGTGCCAGCAGCTTAGCGCCTGCAGTCGCGACCGGGGAGCTGTTTTTT. Its translation: CASSLAPAVATGELFF.

The rearrangement uses TRBV29-1 and TRBJ1-5; 7 bases map to TRBD1. The CDR3 spans 14 residues. CDR1 and CDR2 (germline): SQVTM, ANQGSEA. J gave up 2 bases and V 8 bases, and 9 bases lay outside the gene matches. CDR3 amino acids: CSLTQGGCNQPQHF. CDR3 DNA: TGCAGCCTAACTCAGGGGGGTTGCAATCAGCCCCAGCATTTT.

Only a few counts were recorded for this clone. V and J are TRBV6-6 and TRBJ2-7, with D uncertain. V gave up 4 bases and J gave up 7 bases, with 11 bases separating them. Germline CDR1 and CDR2: MNHNY and SVGAGI (reference sequence). The CDR3 spans 12 residues. The CDR3: CASSFLTEEQYF. CDR3 nucleotides: TGTGCCAGCAGTTTTCTAACAGAGGAGCAGTACTTC.

J is TRBJ1-5 and V is TRBV6-5, with 7 bases lining up with TRBD1. Germline CDR1 is MNHEY and CDR2 is SVGAGI. The CDR3 extends over 14 amino acids. J gave up 6 bases and V 6 bases, and 8 bases lay outside the gene matches. CDR3 bases: TGTGCCAGCAGAGCAGACAGGGACCGTCAGCCCCAGCATTTT. It yields the protein CASRADRDRQPQHF.

The V call is TRBV2, the J call TRBJ2-5; D is unclear. The V end lost 7 bases, the J end lost 5 bases, and 17 bases lay between the germline ends. In germline, CDR1 is SNHLY, CDR2 FYNNEI. This CDR3 contains 14 residues. For the CDR3, the DNA is TGTGCCAGCATGACCCTGACTCAGAGGGAGACCCAGTACTTC. Its protein product is CASMTLTQRETQYF.

CDR3: CASSVASGGPADTQYF. In nucleotides, the CDR3 is TGTGCCAGCAGCGTAGCAAGCGGGGGACCGGCAGATACGCAGTATTTT. V usage is TRBV9 and J usage is TRBJ2-3; 8 positions agree with TRBD2. V lost 0 bases to trimming and J lost 4 bases; unmatched junction nucleotides: 7. The CDR3 consists of 16 residues. From germline, CDR1 is SGDLS and CDR2 YYNGEE.

This sequence joins TRBV13 and TRBJ2-3, with 14 positions matching TRBD2. The CDR3 sequence is 20 residues long. In germline, CDR1 is PRHDT, CDR2 FYEKMQ (reference sequence). J was trimmed by 0 bases and V by 5 bases; bases with no gene match: 13. The CDR3 spells CASSIVPTSGGAGSTDTQYF. Written as DNA, the CDR3 is TGTGCCAGCAGCATAGTACCGACTAGCGGGGGGGCCGGAAGCACAGATACGCAGTATTTT. Full variable domain (outside the CDR3, taken from reference TRBV13 and TRBJ2-3): AAGVIQSPRHLIKEKRETATLKCYPIPRHDTVYWYQQGPGQDPQFLISFYEKMQSDKGSIPDRFSAQQFSDYHSELNMSSLELGDSALYFCASSIVPTSGGAGSTDTQYFGPGTRLTVL.

The V call is TRBV6-5, the J call TRBJ1-1; D gene uncertain. V dropped 5 bases and J dropped 0 bases, with 7 bases sitting between them. CDR1 is MNHEY, CDR2 SVGAGI, per germline. This CDR3 spans 13 amino acids. The CDR3 here is CASSLRLNTEAFF. In DNA, the CDR3 is TGTGCCAGCAGTCTACGACTGAACACTGAAGCTTTCTTT.

The chain recombines TRBV27 with TRBJ1-5; unclear D gene. V lost 3 bases to trimming and J lost 0 bases, with 9 bases between them. The CDR3 length is 15 residues. Germline assignment: CDR1 MNHEY and CDR2 SMNVEV (reference sequence). CDR3 amino acids: CASSLELNSNQPQHF. CDR3 coding DNA: TGTGCCAGCAGTTTGGAGCTCAATAGCAATCAGCCCCAGCATTTT.

The chain couples TRBV11-2 to TRBJ1-5; unclear D gene. Trimming removed 1 base at V and 6 bases at J, with 10 bases between. The CDR3 consists of 14 residues. Germline assignment: CDR1 SGHAT and CDR2 FQNNGV. CDR3 residues: CASSLGQGSQPQHF. The CDR3 DNA follows: TGTGCCAGCAGCTTAGGACAAGGAAGTCAGCCCCAGCATTTT.

There are a few counts of this clone. Germline and junction disagree at one end, which may indicate a read error. V and J are TRBV7-7 and TRBJ2-5; 7 bases are shared with TRBD1. Germline values: CDR1 SSHAT, CDR2 FNYEAQ (reference sequence). There are 15 residues in the CDR3. The CDR3 bases are TGTGCTAGCAGCTCATGGACAGGACATCAAGAGACCCAGTACTTC. Protein product: CASSSWTGHQETQYF.

This clone has only a few counts. This rearrangement joins TRBV27 to TRBJ2-1; perhaps TRBD1 as D (6 bases). CDR1 MNHEY and CDR2 SMNVEV come from the germline V gene (reference sequence). The V and J ends lost 6 bases and 2 bases respectively, with 14 bases between them. This CDR3 comprises 15 residues. CDR3 residues: CASSHGRGPYNEQFF. CDR3 in DNA: TGTGCCAGCAGCCACGGCAGGGGACCCTACAATGAGCAGTTCTTC.

The CDR3 loop reads CAWSVPVWTPIIVSSSYEQYF. The CDR3, as DNA: TGTGCCTGGAGTGTACCAGTTTGGACTCCGATTATTGTTTCGAGCTCCTACGAGCAGTACTTC. This chain uses TRBV30 with TRBJ2-7, with D perhaps TRBD2 (5 bases). This CDR3 has 21 residues. The germline gives CDR1 GTSNPN, CDR2 SVGIG (reference sequence). The V end was cut by 0 bases, the J end by 0 bases, with 30 bases between.

The chain links TRBV5-1 to TRBJ2-7; tentative D call: TRBD2 (6 bases). Trimming shortened V by 2 bases and J by 1 base, and 19 bases separated the two germline ends. Germline lookup yields CDR1 SGHRS and CDR2 YFSETQ. CDR3 length: 17 amino acids. CDR3 in DNA: TGCGCCAGCAGCTTTGGACCCGCTTACGGGAGTTCCTACGAGCAGTACTTC. This gives the protein CASSFGPAYGSSYEQYF.

The chain links TRBV10-3 to TRBJ1-1; 7 positions match TRBD1. V lost 6 bases and J lost 6; bases outside the gene matches: 10. The V gene's germline CDR1 is ENHRY and CDR2 SYGVKD. This CDR3 spans 14 amino acids. Here the CDR3 reads CAISIQGFTAEAFF. In nucleotides, the CDR3 is TGTGCCATCAGCATACAGGGGTTCACGGCTGAAGCTTTCTTT.

In this sample, this clone turned up a few times. The V call is TRBV7-9, the J call TRBJ2-5; the match to TRBD1 covers 9 bases. Trimming cost V 5 bases and J 2 bases; bases outside gene matches: 6. Germline CDR1 is SEHNR and CDR2 is FQNEAQ (reference sequence). There are 15 residues in the CDR3. The CDR3 bases are TGTGCCAGCAGCCCCATGGGGACAGGGCAAGAGACCCAGTACTTC. Translating gives CASSPMGTGQETQYF.

The rearrangement uses TRBV5-4 and TRBJ1-1; no clear D. The germline V gene has CDR1 SGHNT and CDR2 YYREEE (reference sequence). Deletions cut 1 base from V and 0 bases from J, with 16 bases between. CDR3 length equals 17 residues. CDR3 sequence: CASSLLPPLRMNTEAFF. The DNA of the CDR3 is TGTGCCAGCAGCTTGCTCCCCCCATTGAGGATGAACACTGAAGCTTTCTTT.

This clone came up a few times. Here the CDR3 DNA reads TGTGCCAGCAGCTTAGTGGGCGGCTACGAGCAGTACTTC. Protein product: CASSLVGGYEQYF. V gene TRBV7-9 combines with J gene TRBJ2-7; D is unresolved. Trimming stripped 1 base from V and 3 bases from J, with 7 bases between. This CDR3 is 13 amino acids long. The germline V gene has CDR1 SEHNR and CDR2 FQNEAQ (reference sequence).

This clone was counted once. The chain links TRBV1 to TRBJ1-1. TRBV1 is designated a pseudogene. The CDR3 sequence is 15 residues long. The CDR3 DNA is TGCACCAGCAGCCAAGAATTCCAGGAGGACACTGAAGCTTTCTTT. This gives the protein CTSSQEFQEDTEAFF.

CDR3 protein: CAWSDDRRYEQYF. The CDR3 nucleotides are TGTGCCTGGAGTGATGACAGAAGGTACGAGCAGTACTTC. This chain links TRBV30 with TRBJ2-7, with D possibly matching TRBD1 (5 bases). V lost 1 base and J 4 bases, leaving 11 bases between the germline ends. The CDR3 totals 13 residues. The germline V gene has CDR1 GTSNPN and CDR2 SVGIG (reference sequence).

The V gene is TRBV7-8, the J gene TRBJ1-2, with D possibly TRBD1 on 5 matching bases. The CDR3 is 13 amino acids. V gave up 2 bases and J gave up 8 bases, with 12 bases separating them. Per germline, CDR1 SGHVS and CDR2 FQNEAQ. The CDR3 here is CASSLKGYLGYTF. The CDR3 DNA follows: TGTGCCAGCAGCTTAAAGGGGTACCTCGGCTACACCTTC.

The CDR3 DNA sequence: TGTGCCAGCAGTGAAGCGGGCAGACCCACAGATACGCAGTATTTT. Translation gives CASSEAGRPTDTQYF. The gene calls are TRBV2 and TRBJ2-3; the D is unclear. The V gene lost 0 bases and the J gene lost 2 bases, with 9 bases spanning the gap. CDR3 length: 15 residues. Germline V lookup: CDR1 SNHLY, CDR2 FYNNEI.

The V and J genes are TRBV7-9 and TRBJ2-5, with 8 bases matching TRBD1. J gave up 3 bases and V 5 bases, and 2 bases lay outside the gene matches. This CDR3 has 13 residues. The germline gives CDR1 SEHNR, CDR2 FQNEAQ (reference sequence). CDR3 nucleotides: TGTGCCAGCAGCGCAGGGGGCGAAGAGACCCAGTACTTC. This sequence encodes CASSAGGEETQYF.

This chain connects TRBV5-6 to TRBJ1-2, with a weak D call TRBD1 (5 bases). The germline V gene has CDR1 SGHDT and CDR2 YYEEEE. Trimming took off 4 bases at V and 3 bases at J, with 16 bases between the two ends. The CDR3 totals 15 residues. The CDR3 loop reads CASSTKQEGHYGYTF. CDR3 sequence (DNA): TGTGCCAGCAGCACAAAACAGGAGGGCCACTATGGCTACACCTTC.

The chain joins TRBV23-1 to TRBJ2-7; no clear D gene. TRBV23-1 is reported as an ORF; its role is uncertain. V lost 10 bases to trimming and J lost 1 base, with 8 bases between them. This CDR3 spans 11 amino acids. Written as DNA, the CDR3 is TGCGCCACCCCCAAATCCTACGAGCAGTACTTC. It encodes CATPKSYEQYF.

This clone was seen a handful of times. This rearrangement joins TRBV30 to TRBJ2-7; D is tentatively TRBD1 or TRBD2 (6 bases each). The germline V gene encodes CDR1 GTSNPN and CDR2 SVGIG (reference sequence). The CDR3 covers 15 residues. Trimming took 0 bases from V and 4 from J, leaving 16 bases between them. In DNA form, the CDR3 reads TGTGCCTGGAGTGTGGGCACTGGAGGGGGGTACGAGCAGTACTTC. It yields the protein CAWSVGTGGGYEQYF.